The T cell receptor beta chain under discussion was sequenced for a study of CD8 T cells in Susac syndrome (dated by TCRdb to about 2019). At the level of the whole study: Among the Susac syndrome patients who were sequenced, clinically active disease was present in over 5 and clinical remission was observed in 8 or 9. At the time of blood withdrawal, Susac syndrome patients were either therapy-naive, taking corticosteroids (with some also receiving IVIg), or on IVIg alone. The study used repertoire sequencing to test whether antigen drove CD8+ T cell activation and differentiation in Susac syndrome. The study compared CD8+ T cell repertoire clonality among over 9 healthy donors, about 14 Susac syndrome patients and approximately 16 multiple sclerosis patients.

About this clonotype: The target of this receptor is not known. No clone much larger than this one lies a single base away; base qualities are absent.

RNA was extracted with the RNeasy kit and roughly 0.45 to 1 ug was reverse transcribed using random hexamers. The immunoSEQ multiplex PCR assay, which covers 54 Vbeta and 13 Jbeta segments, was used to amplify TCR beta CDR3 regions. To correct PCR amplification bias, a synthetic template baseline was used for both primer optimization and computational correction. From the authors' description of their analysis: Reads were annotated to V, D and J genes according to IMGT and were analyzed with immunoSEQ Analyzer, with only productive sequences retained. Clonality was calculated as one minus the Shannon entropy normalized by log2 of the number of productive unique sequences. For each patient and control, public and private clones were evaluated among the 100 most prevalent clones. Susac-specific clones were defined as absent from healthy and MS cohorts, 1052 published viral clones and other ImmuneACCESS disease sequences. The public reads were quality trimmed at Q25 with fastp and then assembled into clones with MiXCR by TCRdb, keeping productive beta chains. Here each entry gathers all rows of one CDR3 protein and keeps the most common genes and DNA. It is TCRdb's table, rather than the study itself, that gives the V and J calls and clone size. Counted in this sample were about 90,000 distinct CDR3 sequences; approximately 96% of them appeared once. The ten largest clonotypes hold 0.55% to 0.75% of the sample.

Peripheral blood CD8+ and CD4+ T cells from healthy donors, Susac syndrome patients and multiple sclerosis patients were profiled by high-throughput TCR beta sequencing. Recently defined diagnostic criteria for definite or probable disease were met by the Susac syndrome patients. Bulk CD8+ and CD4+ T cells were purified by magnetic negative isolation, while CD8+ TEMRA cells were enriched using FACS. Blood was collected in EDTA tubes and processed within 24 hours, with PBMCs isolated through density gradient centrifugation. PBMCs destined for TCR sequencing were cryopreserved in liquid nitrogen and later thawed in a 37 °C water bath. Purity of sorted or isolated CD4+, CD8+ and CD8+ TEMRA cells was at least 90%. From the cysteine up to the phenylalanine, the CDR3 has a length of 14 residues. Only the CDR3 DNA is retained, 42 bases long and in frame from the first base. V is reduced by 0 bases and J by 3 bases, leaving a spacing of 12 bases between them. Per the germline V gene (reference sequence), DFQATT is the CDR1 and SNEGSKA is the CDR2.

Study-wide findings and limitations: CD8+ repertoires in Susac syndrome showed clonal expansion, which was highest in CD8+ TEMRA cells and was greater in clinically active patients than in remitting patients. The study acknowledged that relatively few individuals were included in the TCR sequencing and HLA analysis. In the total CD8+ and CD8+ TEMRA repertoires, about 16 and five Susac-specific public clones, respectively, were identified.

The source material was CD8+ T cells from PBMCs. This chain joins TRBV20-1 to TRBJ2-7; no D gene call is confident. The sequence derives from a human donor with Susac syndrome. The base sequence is TGCAGTGCTAGAGATGCATCCCGGAACTACGAGCAGTACTTC. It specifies CSARDASRNYEQYF.